One and the same sample provided the 28 T cell receptor beta chains below, sequenced in a study of T cells in localized non-small cell lung cancer. Method: immunoSEQ multiplex PCR; TCRdb's copy keeps in-frame clones and lacks some. In the table there are more than 70,000 clones, 80% to 90% of which are singletons. This material consisted of peripheral blood, taken before any cancer treatment. The receptors stem from a man aged 40 to 75 with stage I lung adenocarcinoma.

J is TRBJ2-5 and V is TRBV30, with 9 positions matching TRBD1. The germline CDR1 and CDR2 sequences are GTSNPN and SVGIG (reference sequence). Trimming removed 3 bases from V and 4 bases from J; junction bases left unmatched: 9. This CDR3 region has 15 residues. The CDR3 region has the DNA TGTGCCTGGAGGTTGACAGGGGGGCAAGGAGAGACCCAGTACTTC. This translates into CAWRLTGGQGETQYF. The whole variable domain, filled in from reference TRBV30 and TRBJ2-5, reads SQTIHQWPATLVQPVGSPLSLECTVEGTSNPNLYWYRQAAGRGLQLLFYSVGIGQISSEVPQNLSASRPQDRQFILSSKKLLLSDSGFYLCAWRLTGGQGETQYFGPGTRLLVL.

This clone has more than one count but fewer than ten. This sequence joins TRBV14 and TRBJ2-7; the match to TRBD2 covers 7 bases. The trim removed 2 bases at V and 3 bases at J, leaving 7 bases unmatched. This CDR3 has 15 residues. CDR1 and CDR2 from the germline V gene are SGHDN and FVKESK. CDR3 sequence (DNA): TGTGCCAGCAGCCAACATAGCGGGCGGGGCTACGAGCAGTACTTC. Amino acids: CASSQHSGRGYEQYF. Based on the CDR3 plus reference TRBV14 and TRBJ2-7, the full variable domain is EAGVTQFPSHSVIEKGQTVTLRCDPISGHDNLYWYRRVMGKEIKFLLHFVKESKQDESGMPNNRFLAERTGGTYSTLKVQPAELEDSGVYFCASSQHSGRGYEQYFGPGTRLTVT.

The chain has TRBV30 and TRBJ1-2; no clear D gene. V was pared by 1 base and J by 2 bases, with 17 bases between. Germline V gene data show CDR1 as GTSNPN and CDR2 as SVGIG (reference sequence). The length of the CDR3 is 16 residues. DNA for the CDR3: TGTGCCTGGAGTGGGTCTCTAGAGCTAACAAACTATGGCTACACCTTC. It is translated as CAWSGSLELTNYGYTF. Together with reference TRBV30 and TRBJ1-2, the CDR3 gives the full variable domain: SQTIHQWPATLVQPVGSPLSLECTVEGTSNPNLYWYRQAAGRGLQLLFYSVGIGQISSEVPQNLSASRPQDRQFILSSKKLLLSDSGFYLCAWSGSLELTNYGYTFGSGTRLTVV.

V usage is TRBV11-2 and J usage is TRBJ1-2, with unresolved D. The V gene's germline CDR1 is SGHAT and CDR2 FQNNGV. The CDR3 loop spans 12 amino acids. The V end was cut by 4 bases, the J end by 6 bases, with 9 bases between. CDR3 nucleotides: TGTGCCAGCAGCTGGGAGAATGATGGCTACACCTTC. Amino acids: CASSWENDGYTF.

This chain connects TRBV28 to TRBJ2-7, with 8 positions matching TRBD2. V was pared by 6 bases and J by 6 bases, with 10 bases of the junction left unmatched. The CDR3 covers 14 residues. Germline loops: CDR1 MDHEN, CDR2 SYDVKM. The CDR3 loop is CASSPGGLTGEQYF. CDR3 coding DNA: TGTGCCAGCAGCCCGGGGGGGCTTACAGGCGAGCAGTACTTC.

This clone came up a few times. The sample has other DNA sequences that encode this CDR3 too. The rearrangement links TRBV2 to TRBJ2-3, with D perhaps being TRBD1 or TRBD2 (6 bases each). Germline CDR1 SNHLY, CDR2 FYNNEI. This CDR3 is built from 12 residues. V was shortened by 3 bases and J by 6 bases, with 7 bases between the two germline ends. The CDR3 here is CASSEGGDTQYF. Written as DNA, the CDR3 is TGTGCCAGCAGTGAGGGGGGCGATACGCAGTATTTT.

The chain combines TRBV29-1 with TRBJ2-1; D is perhaps TRBD1 (6 bases). This CDR3 contains 12 residues. The germline CDR1 and CDR2 sequences are SQVTM and ANQGSEA. V lost 2 bases and J 10 bases, leaving 12 bases between the germline ends. The CDR3 spells CSVELGAREQFF. Written as DNA, the CDR3 is TGCAGCGTTGAACTGGGGGCCCGGGAGCAGTTCTTC.

The chain couples TRBV10-2 to TRBJ1-1, with TRBD1 identical over 8 bases. The CDR3 contains 13 residues. Germline assignment: CDR1 WSHSY and CDR2 SAAADI. After removal of 8 bases from V and 4 bases from J, the junction contained 6 bases not matched to a gene. DNA of the CDR3: TGCGCCAGCGGTCGGACAGGGCTCACTGAAGCTTTCTTT. It translates to CASGRTGLTEAFF.

The chain recombines TRBV11-2 with TRBJ2-5; 15 positions agree with TRBD2. V shed 3 bases and J 5 bases; nucleotides not matched to a gene: 10. This CDR3 has 18 amino acids. Germline CDR1 SGHAT, CDR2 FQNNGV. CDR3 region: CASSFGGLAGGRGETQYF. The CDR3, as DNA: TGTGCCAGCAGCTTTGGGGGACTAGCGGGAGGCCGGGGGGAGACCCAGTACTTC.

This clone showed up just once. The J gene is TRBJ1-1, the V gene TRBV4-1; tentatively, D is TRBD1 (5 bases). The V end lost 4 bases, the J end lost 4 bases, and 10 bases lay between the germline ends. The CDR3 has 13 residues. Germline V gene lookup returns CDR1 MGHRA and CDR2 YSYEKL. CDR3 in DNA: TGCGCCAGCAGCCGGGGCCTGGGCACTGAAGCTTTCTTT. Its translation is CASSRGLGTEAFF.

This clone was picked up a small number of times. The chain recombines TRBV30 with TRBJ2-4; 9 bases are shared with TRBD1. V was clipped by 0 bases and J by 5 bases; unmatched bases: 2. The CDR3 is 14 residues long. Per germline, CDR1 GTSNPN and CDR2 SVGIG (reference sequence). This CDR3 reads CAWSVRDRENIQYF. CDR3 DNA sequence: TGTGCCTGGAGTGTACGGGACAGGGAAAACATTCAGTACTTC. Variable domain in full (rest from reference TRBV30 and TRBJ2-4): SQTIHQWPATLVQPVGSPLSLECTVEGTSNPNLYWYRQAAGRGLQLLFYSVGIGQISSEVPQNLSASRPQDRQFILSSKKLLLSDSGFYLCAWSVRDRENIQYFGAGTRLSVL.

The rearrangement links TRBV5-6 to TRBJ2-2; D remains unclear. Germline V gene sequence: CDR1 SGHDT, CDR2 YYEEEE. V was cut by 1 base and J by 5 bases, with 3 bases left in between. This CDR3 comprises 12 residues. The CDR3 sequence: CASSLMTGELFF. The DNA for the CDR3 is TGTGCCAGCAGCTTGATGACCGGGGAGCTGTTTTTT.

The chain uses TRBV11-3 and TRBJ1-1; possible D gene TRBD1, 5 bases. CDR3 length: 13 amino acids. Germline values: CDR1 SGHNT, CDR2 YENEEA. Trimming removed 0 bases at V and 6 bases at J, with 8 bases between. The CDR3 region is CASSLEKGPEAFF. CDR3 bases: TGTGCCAGCAGCTTAGAGAAGGGACCTGAAGCTTTCTTT. The whole variable domain, filled in from reference TRBV11-3 and TRBJ1-1, reads EAGVVQSPRYKIIEKKQPVAFWCNPISGHNTLYWYLQNLGQGPELLIRYENEEAVDDSQLPKDRFSAERLKGVDSTLKIQPAELGDSAVYLCASSLEKGPEAFFGQGTRLTVV.

V gene TRBV19 combines with J gene TRBJ2-7; tentative D call: TRBD2 (6 bases). The germline V gene encodes CDR1 LNHDA and CDR2 SQIVND (reference sequence). The CDR3 runs 13 residues. Trimming removed 9 bases at V and 3 bases at J, with 15 bases between. The CDR3 sequence is CASGASANYEQYF. Written as DNA, the CDR3 is TGTGCCAGCGGGGCTAGCGCGAACTACGAGCAGTACTTC. Full variable domain (rest looked up from reference TRBV19 and TRBJ2-7): DGGITQSPKYLFRKEGQNVTLSCEQNLNHDAMYWYRQDPGQGLRLIYYSQIVNDFQKGDIAEGYSVSREKKESFPLTVTSAQKNPTAFYLCASGASANYEQYFGPGTRLTVT.

This clone appeared a few times. The CDR3 loop reads CASSQSYLSNTEAFF. CDR3 sequence (DNA): TGTGCCAGTAGTCAATCGTATTTATCGAACACTGAAGCTTTCTTT. This rearrangement joins TRBV19 to TRBJ1-1; D uncertain. The CDR3 loop spans 15 amino acids. Germline values: CDR1 LNHDA, CDR2 SQIVND (reference sequence). Trimming took 5 bases from V and 1 from J, leaving 14 bases between them.

The chain uses TRBV6-6 and TRBJ2-5; possible D gene TRBD2, 5 bases. V lost 7 bases and J lost 5, with 5 bases in between. This CDR3 spans 10 amino acids. Germline CDR1 MNHNY, CDR2 SVGAGI (reference sequence). CDR3 amino acids: CASKRETQYF. In DNA form, the CDR3 reads TGTGCCAGCAAGCGGGAGACCCAGTACTTC.

This rearrangement joins TRBV7-9 to TRBJ2-3; 9 nucleotides align to TRBD2. The germline V gene has CDR1 SEHNR and CDR2 FQNEAQ (reference sequence). V gave up 5 bases and J gave up 4 bases; unmatched junction bases: 10. The CDR3 has 16 residues. CDR3 coding DNA: TGTGCCAGCAGCCCAGCTAGCGGGAAAGGAGCAGATACGCAGTATTTT. Protein: CASSPASGKGADTQYF. Full variable domain (rest looked up from reference TRBV7-9 and TRBJ2-3): DTGVSQNPRHKITKRGQNVTFRCDPISEHNRLYWYRQTLGQGPEFLTYFQNEAQLEKSRLLSDRFSAERPKGSFSTLEIQRTEQGDSAMYLCASSPASGKGADTQYFGPGTRLTVL.

V is TRBV5-1 and J is TRBJ2-1; 10 bases match TRBD2. The germline V gene encodes CDR1 SGHRS and CDR2 YFSETQ. The V and J ends lost 4 bases and 0 bases, in that order; junction bases with no gene match: 1. This CDR3 is built from 15 residues. The DNA of the CDR3 is TGCGCCAGCAGCCCTAGCGGGAGCTCCTACAATGAGCAGTTCTTC. It yields the protein CASSPSGSSYNEQFF.

This clone was detected a few times. V usage is TRBV15 and J usage is TRBJ1-1; D unresolved. With 1 base removed from V and 1 base from J, the gap between germline ends came to 4 bases. CDR1 LNHNV and CDR2 YYDKDF come from the germline V gene (reference sequence). This CDR3 is built from 13 residues. The CDR3 loop is CATSRGANTEAFF. The CDR3 nucleotides are TGTGCCACCAGCAGAGGAGCGAACACTGAAGCTTTCTTT. Combining the CDR3 with reference TRBV15 and TRBJ1-1 gives the whole variable domain DAMVIQNPRYQVTQFGKPVTLSCSQTLNHNVMYWYQQKSSQAPKLLFHYYDKDFNNEADTPDNFQSRRPNTSFCFLDIRSPGLGDTAMYLCATSRGANTEAFFGQGTRLTVV.

This clone was detected only once. This sequence joins TRBV5-4 and TRBJ2-1; D call uncertain. Between the trimmed V and J ends, which lost 4 bases and 7 bases, there was a span of 15 bases. In germline, CDR1 is SGHNT, CDR2 YYREEE (reference sequence). The CDR3 contains 14 residues. The CDR3 DNA sequence: TGTGCCAGCAGCACGGATAGGTTAGGAAATGAGCAGTTCTTC. This codes for CASSTDRLGNEQFF.

This clone was detected once. The V gene is TRBV5-1, the J gene TRBJ2-1, with 8 positions matching TRBD1. V dropped 4 bases and J dropped 7; count of bases not matched to a gene: 7. The length of the CDR3 is 14 residues. Germline V gene data show CDR1 as SGHRS and CDR2 as YFSETQ. Written as DNA, the CDR3 is TGCGCCAGCAGCCTACGGACAGGGTGGAATGAGCAGTTCTTC. It is translated as CASSLRTGWNEQFF. Together with reference TRBV5-1 and TRBJ2-1, the CDR3 gives the full variable domain: KAGVTQTPRYLIKTRGQQVTLSCSPISGHRSVSWYQQTPGQGLQFLFEYFSETQRNKGNFPGRFSGRQFSNSRSEMNVSTLELGDSALYLCASSLRTGWNEQFFGPGTRLTVL.

The chain uses TRBV5-1 and TRBJ2-5; 12 nucleotides match TRBD2. In germline, CDR1 is SGHRS, CDR2 YFSETQ. The CDR3 runs 16 residues. The J segment lost 4 bases and the V segment lost 4 bases, leaving 8 bases of the junction unmatched. CDR3 nucleotides: TGCGCCAGCAGCACCGGGACTAGCGGGTATTCAGAGACCCAGTACTTC. Translated: CASSTGTSGYSETQYF.

The chain combines TRBV5-1 with TRBJ2-6, with no clear D. The CDR3 has 12 residues. The germline V gene encodes CDR1 SGHRS and CDR2 YFSETQ. The V end was cut by 0 bases, the J end by 6 bases, with 1 base between. This chain's CDR3 is CASSLEANVLTF. For the CDR3, the DNA is TGCGCCAGCAGCTTGGAGGCCAACGTCCTGACTTTC.

This chain connects TRBV6-1 to TRBJ2-4; D is possibly TRBD2 (6 bases). Trimming removed 6 bases at V and 8 bases at J, with 14 bases between. The CDR3 has 13 residues. Germline CDR1 MNHNS, CDR2 SASEGT. In DNA form, the CDR3 reads TGTGCCAGCAGAACTCAGCGCGGGGACATTCAGTACTTC. Amino acid sequence: CASRTQRGDIQYF.

The rearrangement joins TRBV6-5 to TRBJ1-2; tentative D call: TRBD1 (5 bases). This CDR3 is built from 14 residues. V lost 9 bases and J lost 4, with 18 bases in between. The germline V gene encodes CDR1 MNHEY and CDR2 SVGAGI. In DNA form, the CDR3 reads TGTGCCAGTATGATGGACGGGGGTGGCTATGGCTACACCTTC. Translation gives CASMMDGGGYGYTF.

V and J are TRBV9 and TRBJ2-7; TRBD2 aligns across 11 bases. Germline assignment: CDR1 SGDLS and CDR2 YYNGEE. The length of the CDR3 is 14 residues. V lost 2 bases to trimming and J lost 4 bases; unmatched junction nucleotides: 2. The CDR3 sequence: CASSVGLAEYEQYF. CDR3 DNA sequence: TGTGCCAGCAGCGTGGGACTAGCGGAGTACGAGCAGTACTTC.

This clone has just one count. The rearrangement joins TRBV6-6 to TRBJ1-6, with D unclear. The CDR3 runs 15 residues. V lost 5 bases and J lost 7, with 15 bases in between. CDR1 MNHNY and CDR2 SVGAGI come from the germline V gene (reference sequence). CDR3 residues: CASSNKDPQNSPLHF. For the CDR3, the DNA is TGTGCCAGCAGTAACAAGGACCCACAGAATTCACCCCTCCACTTT.

This clone was detected only once. The rearrangement joins TRBV7-6 to TRBJ2-5, with D possibly TRBD1 on 5 matching bases. CDR1 SGHVS and CDR2 FNYEAQ come from the germline V gene. This CDR3 spans 13 amino acids. V was trimmed by 5 bases and J by 0 bases, leaving 7 bases between them. As DNA, the CDR3 is TGTGCCAGCAGCCGACAGCACCAAGAGACCCAGTACTTC. Encoded protein: CASSRQHQETQYF.